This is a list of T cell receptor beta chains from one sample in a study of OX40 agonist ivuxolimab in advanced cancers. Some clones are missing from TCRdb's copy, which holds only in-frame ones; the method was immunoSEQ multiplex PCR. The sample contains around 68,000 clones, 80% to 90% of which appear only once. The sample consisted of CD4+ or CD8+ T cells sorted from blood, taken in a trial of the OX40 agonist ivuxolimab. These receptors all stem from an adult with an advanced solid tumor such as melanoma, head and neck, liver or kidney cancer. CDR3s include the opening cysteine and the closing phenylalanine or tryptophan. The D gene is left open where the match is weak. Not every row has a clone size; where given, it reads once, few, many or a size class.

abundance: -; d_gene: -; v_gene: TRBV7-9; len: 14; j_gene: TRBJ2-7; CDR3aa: CASSASGGHGEQYF; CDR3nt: TGTGCCAGCAGCGCGAGTGGGGGGCATGGCGAGCAGTACTTC
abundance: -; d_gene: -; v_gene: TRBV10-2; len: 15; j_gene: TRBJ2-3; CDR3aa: CASSEQDPNTDTQYF; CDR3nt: TGCGCCAGCAGTGAGCAGGATCCAAACACAGATACGCAGTATTTT
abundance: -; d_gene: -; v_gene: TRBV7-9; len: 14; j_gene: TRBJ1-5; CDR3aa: CASSLASGLGPQHF; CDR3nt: TGTGCCAGCAGCTTAGCCTCCGGCTTGGGGCCCCAGCATTTT
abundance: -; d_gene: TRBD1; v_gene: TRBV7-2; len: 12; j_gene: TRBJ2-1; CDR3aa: CASSSTGGEQFF; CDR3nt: TGTGCCAGCAGCTCCACAGGGGGGGAGCAGTTCTTC
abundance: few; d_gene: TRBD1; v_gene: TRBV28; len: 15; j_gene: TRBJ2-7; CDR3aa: CASSFSTGGFDEQYF; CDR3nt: TGTGCCAGCAGTTTCTCCACAGGGGGCTTCGACGAGCAGTACTTC
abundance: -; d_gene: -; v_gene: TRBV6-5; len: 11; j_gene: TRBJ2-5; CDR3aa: CASSPRETQYF; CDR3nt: TGTGCCAGCAGCCCGCGGGAGACCCAGTACTTC
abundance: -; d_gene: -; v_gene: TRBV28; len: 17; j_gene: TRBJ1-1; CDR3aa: CASPRGRGARGWTEAFF; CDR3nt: TGTGCCAGCCCTCGGGGTAGGGGGGCGCGAGGTTGGACTGAAGCTTTCTTT
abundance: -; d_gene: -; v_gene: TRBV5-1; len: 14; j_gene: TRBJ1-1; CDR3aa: CASSFEGVNTEAFF; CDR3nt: TGCGCCAGCAGCTTTGAAGGGGTGAACACTGAAGCTTTCTTT
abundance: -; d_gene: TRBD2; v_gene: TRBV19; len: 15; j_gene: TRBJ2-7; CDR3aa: CASSRVGGTISEQYF; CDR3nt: TGTGCCAGTAGTAGGGTGGGCGGGACTATCAGCGAGCAGTACTTC
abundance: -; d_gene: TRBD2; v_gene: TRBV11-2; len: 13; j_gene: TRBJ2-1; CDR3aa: CASSPGLAGVAIF; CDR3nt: TGTGCCAGCAGCCCGGGACTAGCGGGTGTAGCGATCTTC
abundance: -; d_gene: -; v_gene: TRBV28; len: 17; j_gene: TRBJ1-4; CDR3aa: CASSSARDPQPNEKLFF; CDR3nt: TGTGCCAGCAGTTCGGCCCGGGACCCGCAACCTAATGAAAAACTGTTTTTT
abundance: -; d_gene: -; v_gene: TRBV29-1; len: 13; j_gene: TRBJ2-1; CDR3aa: CSVEGPLYNEQFF; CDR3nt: TGCAGCGTTGAGGGTCCCCTCTACAATGAGCAGTTCTTC
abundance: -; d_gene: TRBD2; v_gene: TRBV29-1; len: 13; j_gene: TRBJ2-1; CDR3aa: CSVSTSGSMEQFF; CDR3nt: TGCAGCGTCAGTACTAGCGGGAGTATGGAGCAGTTCTTC
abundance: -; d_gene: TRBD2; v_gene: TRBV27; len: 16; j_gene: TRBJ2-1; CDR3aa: CASSTFLAGPYNEQFF; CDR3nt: TGTGCCAGCAGTACTTTTCTAGCGGGACCGTACAATGAGCAGTTCTTC
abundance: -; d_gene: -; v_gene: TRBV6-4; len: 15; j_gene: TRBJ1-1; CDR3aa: CASSDSPGANTEAFF; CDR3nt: TGTGCCAGCAGTGACTCCCCAGGGGCGAACACTGAAGCTTTCTTT
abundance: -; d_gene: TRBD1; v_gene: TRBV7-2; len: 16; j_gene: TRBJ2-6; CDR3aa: CASSQPQGRGANVLTF; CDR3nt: TGTGCCAGCAGCCAACCACAGGGGCGCGGGGCCAACGTCCTGACTTTC
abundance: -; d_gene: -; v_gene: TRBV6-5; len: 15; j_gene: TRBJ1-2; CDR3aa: CASSYLRGGRGGYTF; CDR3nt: TGTGCCAGCAGTTACCTGAGGGGGGGCCGCGGTGGCTACACCTTC
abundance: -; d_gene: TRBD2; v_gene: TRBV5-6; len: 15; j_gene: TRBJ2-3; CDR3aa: CASISRGGGTDTQYF; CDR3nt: TGTGCCAGCATTTCACGGGGGGGAGGCACAGATACGCAGTATTTT
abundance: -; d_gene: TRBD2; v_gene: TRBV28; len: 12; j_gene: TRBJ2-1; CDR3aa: CASSFLAGTQFF; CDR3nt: TGTGCCAGCAGTTTTCTAGCGGGAACCCAGTTCTTC
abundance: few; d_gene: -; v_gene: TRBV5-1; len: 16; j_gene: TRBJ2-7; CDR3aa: CASSLAPDISTYEQYF; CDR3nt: TGCGCCAGCAGCTTGGCGCCTGATATTTCGACCTACGAGCAGTACTTC
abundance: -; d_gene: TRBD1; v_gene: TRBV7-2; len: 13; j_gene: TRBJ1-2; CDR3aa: CASKKGARDGYTF; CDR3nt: TGTGCATCTAAAAAGGGGGCGCGGGATGGCTACACCTTC
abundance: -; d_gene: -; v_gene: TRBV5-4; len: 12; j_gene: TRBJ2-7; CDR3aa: CASSMGSYEQYF; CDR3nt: TGTGCCAGCAGCATGGGGTCCTACGAGCAGTACTTC
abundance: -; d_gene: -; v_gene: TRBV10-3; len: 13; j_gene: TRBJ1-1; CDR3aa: CAIRTDKNTEAFF; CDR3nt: TGTGCCATCAGGACAGACAAGAACACTGAAGCTTTCTTT
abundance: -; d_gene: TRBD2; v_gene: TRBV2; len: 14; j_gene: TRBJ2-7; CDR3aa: CASSEGLAVYEQYF; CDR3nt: TGTGCCAGCAGTGAAGGACTAGCGGTCTACGAGCAGTACTTC
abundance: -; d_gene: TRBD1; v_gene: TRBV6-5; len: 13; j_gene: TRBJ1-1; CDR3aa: CASRPDRDTEAFF; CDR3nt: TGTGCCAGCAGACCCGACAGGGACACTGAAGCTTTCTTT
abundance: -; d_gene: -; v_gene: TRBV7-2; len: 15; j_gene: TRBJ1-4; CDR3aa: CASSEMGRSNEKLFF; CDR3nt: TGTGCCAGCAGCGAGATGGGCCGATCTAATGAAAAACTGTTTTTT
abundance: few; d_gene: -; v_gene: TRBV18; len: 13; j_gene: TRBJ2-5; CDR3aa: CASSPGRQETQYF; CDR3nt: TGTGCCAGCTCACCGGGACGGCAAGAGACCCAGTACTTC
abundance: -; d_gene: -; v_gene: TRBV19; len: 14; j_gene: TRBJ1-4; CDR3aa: CASSTSVFNEKLFF; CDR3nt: TGTGCCAGTAGTACGTCGGTATTCAATGAAAAACTGTTTTTT
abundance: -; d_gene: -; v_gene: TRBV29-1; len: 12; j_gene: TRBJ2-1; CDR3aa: CSVESHRNEQFF; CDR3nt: TGCAGCGTTGAGTCCCACCGCAATGAGCAGTTCTTC
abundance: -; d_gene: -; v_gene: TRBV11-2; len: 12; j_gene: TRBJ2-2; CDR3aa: CASSLGPRELFF; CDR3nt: TGTGCCAGCAGCTTGGGGCCGAGGGAGCTGTTTTTT
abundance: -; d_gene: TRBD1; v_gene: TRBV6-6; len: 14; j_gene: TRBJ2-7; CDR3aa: CASIEGTGRYEQYF; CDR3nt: TGTGCCAGCATCGAAGGGACAGGCCGCTACGAGCAGTACTTC
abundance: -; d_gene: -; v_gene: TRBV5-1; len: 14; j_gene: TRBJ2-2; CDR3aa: CASSLPSITGELFF; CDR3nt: TGCGCCAGCAGCTTGCCTAGTATCACCGGGGAGCTGTTTTTT
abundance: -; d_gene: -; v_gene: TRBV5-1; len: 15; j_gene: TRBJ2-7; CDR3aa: CASSLQPSGSYEQYF; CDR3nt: TGCGCCAGCAGCTTGCAACCCTCGGGCTCCTACGAGCAGTACTTC
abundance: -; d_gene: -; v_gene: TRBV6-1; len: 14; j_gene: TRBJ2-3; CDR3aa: CASSEPGGTDTQYF; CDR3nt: TGTGCCAGCAGTGAACCGGGTGGCACAGATACGCAGTATTTT
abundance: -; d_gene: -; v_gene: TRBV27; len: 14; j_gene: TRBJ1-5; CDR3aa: CASSFRGLYQPQHF; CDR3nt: TGTGCCAGCAGTTTTAGGGGTCTCTATCAGCCCCAGCATTTT
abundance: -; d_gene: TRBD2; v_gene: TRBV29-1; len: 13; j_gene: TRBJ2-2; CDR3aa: CSVIAGGTGELFF; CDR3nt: TGCAGCGTCATAGCGGGAGGGACCGGGGAGCTGTTTTTT
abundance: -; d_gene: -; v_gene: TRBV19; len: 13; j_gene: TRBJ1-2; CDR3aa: CASRVGPLYGYTF; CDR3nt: TGTGCCAGTAGAGTTGGGCCGCTCTATGGCTACACCTTC
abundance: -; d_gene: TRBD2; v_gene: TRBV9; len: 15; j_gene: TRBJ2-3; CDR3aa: CASSVEAAGVDTQYF; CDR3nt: TGTGCCAGCAGCGTAGAAGCGGCGGGAGTGGATACGCAGTATTTT
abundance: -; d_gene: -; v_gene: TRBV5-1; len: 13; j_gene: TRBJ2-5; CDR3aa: CASGVLADETQYF; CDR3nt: TGCGCCAGCGGGGTACTAGCTGACGAGACCCAGTACTTC
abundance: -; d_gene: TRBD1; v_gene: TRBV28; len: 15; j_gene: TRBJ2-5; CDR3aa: CASSSGTGYQETQYF; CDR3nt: TGTGCCAGCAGTTCCGGGACAGGCTACCAAGAGACCCAGTACTTC
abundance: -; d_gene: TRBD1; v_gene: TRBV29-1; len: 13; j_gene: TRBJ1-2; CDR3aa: CSVEEAQGAGYTF; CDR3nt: TGCAGCGTTGAAGAAGCACAGGGGGCTGGCTACACCTTC
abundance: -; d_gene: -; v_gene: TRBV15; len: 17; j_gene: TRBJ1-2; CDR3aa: CATSRAVPGQFPYGYTF; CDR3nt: TGTGCCACCAGCAGAGCAGTGCCCGGGCAATTCCCCTATGGCTACACCTTC
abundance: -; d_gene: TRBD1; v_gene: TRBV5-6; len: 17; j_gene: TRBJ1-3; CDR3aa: CASSPDRGYLGGNTIYF; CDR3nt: TGTGCCAGCAGCCCGGACAGGGGATATCTGGGTGGAAACACCATATATTTT
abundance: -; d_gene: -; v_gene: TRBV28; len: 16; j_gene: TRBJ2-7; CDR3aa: CASSVITGPEVNEQYF; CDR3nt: TGTGCCAGCAGTGTAATTACAGGGCCAGAGGTCAACGAGCAGTACTTC
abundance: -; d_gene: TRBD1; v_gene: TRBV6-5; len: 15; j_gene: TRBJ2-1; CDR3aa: CASNQFGTANSEQFF; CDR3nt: TGTGCCAGCAACCAATTCGGGACAGCGAATAGTGAGCAGTTCTTC
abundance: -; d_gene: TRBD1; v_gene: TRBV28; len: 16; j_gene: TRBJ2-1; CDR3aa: CASRPPGQGSYNEQFF; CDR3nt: TGTGCCAGCAGACCGCCGGGACAGGGTTCCTACAATGAGCAGTTCTTC
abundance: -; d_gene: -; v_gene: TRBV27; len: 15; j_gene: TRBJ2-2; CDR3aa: CAASNVRAGTGELFF; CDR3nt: TGTGCCGCCAGCAATGTGAGGGCGGGCACCGGGGAGCTGTTTTTT
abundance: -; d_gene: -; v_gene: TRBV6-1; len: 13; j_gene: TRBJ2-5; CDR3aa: CASSEASLKTQYF; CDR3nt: TGTGCCAGCAGTGAAGCCTCCCTCAAGACCCAGTACTTC
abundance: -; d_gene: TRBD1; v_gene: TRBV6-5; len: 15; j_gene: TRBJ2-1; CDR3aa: CASSFDRVSYNEQFF; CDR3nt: TGTGCCAGCAGTTTCGACAGGGTCTCCTACAATGAGCAGTTCTTC
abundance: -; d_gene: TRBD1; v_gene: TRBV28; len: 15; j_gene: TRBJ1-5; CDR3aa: CASSGGADDNQPQHF; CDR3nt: TGTGCCTCCTCAGGGGGGGCAGACGACAATCAGCCCCAGCATTTT
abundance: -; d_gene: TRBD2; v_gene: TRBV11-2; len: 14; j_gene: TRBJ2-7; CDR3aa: CASSLSAGVYEQYF; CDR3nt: TGTGCCAGCAGCTTGTCTGCGGGAGTGTACGAGCAGTACTTC
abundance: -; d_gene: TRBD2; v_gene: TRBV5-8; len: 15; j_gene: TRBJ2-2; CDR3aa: CASSLLGLAVGELFF; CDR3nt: TGTGCCAGCAGCTTGCTGGGACTAGCGGTCGGGGAGCTGTTTTTT
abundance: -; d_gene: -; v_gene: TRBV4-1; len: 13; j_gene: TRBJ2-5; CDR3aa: CASSHLNQETQYF; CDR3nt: TGCGCCAGCAGCCATCTTAACCAAGAGACCCAGTACTTC
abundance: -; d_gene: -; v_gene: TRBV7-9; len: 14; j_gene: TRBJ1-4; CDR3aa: CASSLAATNEKLFF; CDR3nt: TGTGCCAGCAGCTTAGCAGCAACTAATGAAAAACTGTTTTTT
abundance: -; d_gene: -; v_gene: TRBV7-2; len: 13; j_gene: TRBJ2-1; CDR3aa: CASSPGLSNEQFF; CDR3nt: TGTGCCAGCAGCCCAGGACTATCCAATGAGCAGTTCTTC